The 25 T cell receptor beta chains in this list originate from one sample, sequenced in a study of glioma-infiltrating T cells. Using RNA template, CDR3s of TCR alpha and beta were amplified with iRepertoire arm-PCR. TCRdb redid the calling of the multiplex PCR reads with MiXCR, one entry per CDR3 protein. The sample records about 410,000 distinct CDR3 sequences, about 40% being singletons. Material: glioma tissue, nonneoplastic brain tissue, or PBMCs (not recorded which). Every receptor here comes from a human donor with low-grade glioma or glioblastoma, undergoing nonglioma brain surgery, or in good health (not recorded which).

There are many counts of this clonotype. This chain joins TRBV7-2 and TRBJ1-1; unclear D gene. CDR3 length: 14 residues. Trimming cost V 3 bases and J 2 bases, with 10 bases left between them. The germline V gene has CDR1 SGHTA and CDR2 FQGNSA. The CDR3 loop is CASSLRYSNTEAFF. For the CDR3, the DNA is TGTGCCAGCAGCTTGAGGTATTCCAACACTGAAGCTTTCTTT.

This clonotype was seen a handful of times. The gene calls are TRBV9 and TRBJ2-7; D not certain. The V gene lost 3 bases and the J gene lost 2 bases, with 9 bases spanning the gap. Germline V CDR1 and CDR2: SGDLS, YYNGEE. The CDR3 is made up of 13 amino acids. The chain's CDR3 is CASSGVSTYEQYF. In nucleotides, the CDR3 is TGTGCCAGCAGCGGTGTCAGTACCTACGAGCAGTACTTC.

A note on this clonotype: One base away lies a much larger clone, so this may be a sequencing read error. The chain has TRBV6-1 and TRBJ2-7, with D possibly TRBD2 on 6 matching bases. CDR1 MNHNS and CDR2 SASEGT come from the germline V gene. The CDR3 consists of 15 residues. Trimming cost V 6 bases and J 9 bases, with 24 bases left between them. The CDR3, as DNA: TGTGCCAGCAGCCTGGGAGTCGGGGGTAGTGGCGGGCAGTACTTC. As protein: CASSLGVGGSGGQYF.

This clonotype occurred once. This rearrangement joins TRBV28 to TRBJ2-7; TRBD1 matches 7 bases. The germline gives CDR1 MDHEN, CDR2 SYDVKM. Trimming removed 3 bases from V and 3 bases from J; junction bases left unmatched: 17. The CDR3 covers 18 residues. This CDR3 is CASSFRPPEGAVFYEQYF. The CDR3 DNA reads as TGTGCCAGCAGTTTCCGGCCCCCCGAGGGGGCCGTTTTCTACGAGCAGTACTTC.

With respect to this clonotype: The junction shows a germline mismatch at one end, possibly a read error. The V call is TRBV7-2, the J call TRBJ2-7, with 9 nucleotides matching TRBD1. The CDR3 covers 15 residues. Germline V lookup: CDR1 SGHTA, CDR2 FQGNSA. The DNA for the CDR3 is TGTGCCAGCAGCCTAATCACAGGGGGCGCGGGGGAGCGGTACTTC. It specifies CASSLITGGAGERYF.

This sequence joins TRBV20-1 and TRBJ2-7; TRBD2 is a possible D gene (5 bases). The CDR3 extends over 15 amino acids. Trimming removed 5 bases from V and 7 bases from J, with 24 bases in between. From germline, CDR1 is DFQATT and CDR2 SNEGSKA (reference sequence). CDR3 amino acids: CSADKPDLIYNEQYF. CDR3 nucleotide sequence: TGCAGTGCTGACAAGCCGGACTTGATATACAATGAGCAGTACTTC.

Remarks on this clonotype: The junction and the germline gene differ at one end; a read error may be behind it. V is TRBV4-2 and J is TRBJ2-7; 8 bases are a match to TRBD2. This CDR3 has 15 residues. Germline V gene data show CDR1 as LGHNA and CDR2 as YNFKEQ. CDR3 protein: CAGSQQSGSGYEQYF. Written as DNA, the CDR3 is TGTGCCGGCAGCCAACAGAGCGGGAGTGGGTACGAGCAGTACTTC.

In this sample, this clonotype turned up many times. The rearrangement links TRBV6-2 or TRBV6-3 to TRBJ1-2; 8 bases are shared with TRBD1. Trimming took 6 bases from V and 5 from J; bases not matched to a gene: 8. This CDR3 has 14 amino acids. CDR1 and CDR2 (germline): MNHEY, SVGEGT. The CDR3 reads CASSWAGQAYGYTF. The CDR3, as DNA: TGTGCCAGCAGCTGGGCGGGACAGGCTTATGGCTACACCTTC.

Remarks on this clonotype: This may arise from a read error, as a much more abundant clone is one base away. The rearrangement joins TRBV28 to TRBJ1-1; a possible D gene is TRBD1 (6 bases). The V end lost 4 bases, the J end lost 5 bases, and 14 bases lay between the germline ends. This CDR3 comprises 14 residues. CDR1 is MDHEN, CDR2 SYDVKM, per germline. CDR3 in DNA: TGTGCCAGCAGTTCAATGCAGGGGTTAACTGAAGCTTTCTTT. It codes for CASSSMQGLTEAFF.

This clonotype was observed a handful of times. The chain joins TRBV20-1 to TRBJ1-1; D is perhaps TRBD1 (6 bases). Looked up from germline, CDR1 is DFQATT and CDR2 is SNEGSKA (reference sequence). Trimming stripped 6 bases from V and 4 bases from J, with 18 bases between. CDR3 length equals 14 residues. The CDR3 DNA is TGCAGTGCCCTAACAGGGAGCGGGAGCACTGAAGCTTTCTTT. Its protein is CSALTGSGSTEAFF.

This clonotype has a count of ten or more. The J gene is TRBJ2-7, the V gene TRBV6-2 or TRBV6-3, with 9 bases matching TRBD1. The CDR3 runs 16 residues. V lost 3 bases and J lost 2; bases outside the gene matches: 8. Germline V gene sequence: CDR1 MNHEY, CDR2 SVGEGT. In DNA, the CDR3 is TGTGCCAGCAGTTATACCACCGGGACAGGGACCTACGAGCAGTACTTC. It translates to CASSYTTGTGTYEQYF.

Of note for this clonotype: A much more abundant neighbour one base away suggests this may be a read error. The chain employs TRBV20-1 and TRBJ1-2; D is undetermined. Germline CDR1 DFQATT, CDR2 SNEGSKA (reference sequence). Trimming cost V 4 bases and J 5 bases, with 11 bases left between them. The length of the CDR3 is 12 residues. The CDR3 reads CSATGKSYGYTF. The DNA for the CDR3 is TGCAGTGCTACGGGAAAGAGTTATGGCTACACCTTC.

As concerns this clonotype: The junction departs from germline at one end; a sequencing error may be responsible. This rearrangement joins TRBV28 to TRBJ2-2; TRBD2 agrees at 12 bases. This CDR3 comprises 17 residues. CDR1 and CDR2 from the germline V gene are MDHEN and SYDVKM. The CDR3: CASSPVRLAGATGGLFF. The CDR3 DNA is TGTGCCAGCAGCCCGGTTAGACTAGCGGGGGCCACCGGGGGGCTGTTTTTT.

This chain uses TRBV12-3 or TRBV12-4 with TRBJ1-1; no clear D gene. This CDR3 is 14 amino acids long. V was clipped by 7 bases and J by 1 base, with 13 bases between them. The CDR3 reads CASTWTAANTEAFF. The CDR3 nucleotides read TGTGCCAGCACCTGGACGGCAGCGAACACTGAAGCTTTCTTT.

On this clonotype: An end of the junction does not agree with germline; a read error may underlie this. This rearrangement joins TRBV6-1 to TRBJ2-1; D ambiguous. Germline V CDR1 and CDR2: MNHNS, SASEGT. The CDR3 runs 13 residues. The CDR3 region is CASRKRQYNKQFF. The CDR3 DNA reads as TGTGCCAGCCGGAAGCGACAATACAATAAGCAGTTCTTC.

The J gene is TRBJ2-1, the V gene TRBV29-1, with D possibly matching TRBD1 (6 bases). The CDR3 is 10 residues long. Germline V lookup: CDR1 SQVTM, CDR2 ANQGSEA. V shed 7 bases and J shed 7 bases, with 8 bases lying between them. CDR3 region: CSAGVNEQFF. CDR3 in DNA: TGCAGCGCAGGGGTAAATGAGCAGTTCTTC.

For this clonotype: This may stem from a read error, because a much larger clone lies one nucleotide away. This rearrangement joins TRBV6-1 to TRBJ2-1, with TRBD2 matching over 10 bases. Trimming took 6 bases from V and 4 from J; bases not matched to a gene: 6. Per germline, CDR1 MNHNS and CDR2 SASEGT. The CDR3 runs 15 residues. The CDR3 region is CASRRSTSGYNEQFF. CDR3 sequence (DNA): TGTGCCAGCAGGCGTTCGACTAGCGGGTACAATGAGCAGTTCTTC.

A note on this clonotype: This may come from a read error, since a much larger clone is one base off. The chain has TRBV5-1 and TRBJ2-3, with 9 bases identical to TRBD1. The CDR3 is 15 amino acids. Germline V gives CDR1 SGHRS, CDR2 YFSETQ. The trim removed 3 bases at V and 1 base at J, leaving 3 bases unmatched. This chain's CDR3 is CASSSRDRGTDTQYF. The CDR3, as DNA: TGCGCCAGCAGCTCCCGGGACAGGGGCACAGATACGCAGTATTTT.

Note on this clonotype: This may come from a read error, since a much larger clone is one base off. This chain uses TRBV11-2 with TRBJ2-3; D not certain. The CDR3 spans 14 residues. The V gene's germline CDR1 is SGHAT and CDR2 FQNNGV. Trimming removed 5 bases from V and 5 bases from J, with 14 bases in between. The CDR3 DNA sequence: TGTGCCAGCAGCCCTTCGGTTGGCAAAGATACGCAGTATTTT. The encoded protein is CASSPSVGKDTQYF.

This clonotype was detected only a few times. The V and J genes are TRBV19 and TRBJ2-7; no clear D gene. Germline values: CDR1 LNHDA, CDR2 SQIVND (reference sequence). The CDR3 spans 13 residues. V lost 7 bases, J lost 0 bases, and 10 bases lay in between. The CDR3 spells CASNPPDSYEQYF. CDR3 nucleotides: TGTGCCAGTAATCCGCCAGACTCCTACGAGCAGTACTTC.

This chain links TRBV29-1 with TRBJ2-1; possibly TRBD1 or TRBD2 for D (5 bases each). Germline CDR1 SQVTM, CDR2 ANQGSEA. The CDR3 totals 14 residues. Written as DNA, the CDR3 is TGCAGTCATTCACCGGGACGCCATTACAATGAGCAGTTCTTC. This gives the protein CSHSPGRHYNEQFF.

Note on this clonotype: This may arise from a read error, as a much more abundant clone is one base away. The V and J genes are TRBV20-1 and TRBJ2-1, with a tentative D call TRBD2 (5 bases). Germline lookup yields CDR1 DFQATT and CDR2 SNEGSKA (reference sequence). With 6 bases removed from V and 4 bases from J, the gap between germline ends came to 25 bases. The CDR3 length is 17 residues. The CDR3 bases are TGCAGTGCCATCATCCCCGGAGGTGGCTGGAGTTACAATGAGCAGTTCTTC. It translates to CSAIIPGGGWSYNEQFF.

The V and J genes are TRBV27 and TRBJ2-7; TRBD2 matches 7 bases. The junction had 17 bases not matched to a gene; V was cut back by 8 bases and J by 7 bases. Germline CDR1 MNHEY, CDR2 SMNVEV (reference sequence). This CDR3 spans 15 amino acids. CDR3 amino acids: CASPSTGLRAGEQYF. In DNA form, the CDR3 reads TGTGCCAGCCCCAGTACGGGACTTAGAGCGGGGGAGCAGTACTTC.

This clonotype was counted many times. J is TRBJ2-3 and V is TRBV12-3 or TRBV12-4; no clear D gene. Deletions cut 5 bases from V and 3 bases from J, with 6 bases between. The CDR3 runs 12 residues. CDR3 sequence (DNA): TGTGCCAGCAGTCTACCGACAGATACGCAGTATTTT. The encoded protein is CASSLPTDTQYF.

This clonotype was counted once. The V and J genes are TRBV20-1 and TRBJ1-6; perhaps TRBD1 as D (6 bases). The V and J ends lost 6 bases and 11 bases respectively, with 26 bases between them. The CDR3 has 16 amino acids. Germline CDR1 DFQATT, CDR2 SNEGSKA (reference sequence). The CDR3 coding sequence is TGCAGTGCGCGGACAGCCGTAGGCAGCAGAAATCCACCCCTCCACTTT. As protein: CSARTAVGSRNPPLHF.